One and the same sample provided the 21 T cell receptor beta chains below, sequenced in a study of blood T cell repertoires in COVID-19 (dated by TCRdb to about 2020). The library was obtained by the immunoSEQ multiplex PCR assay. Sourced from immuneACCESS, this table was stored by TCRdb with only in-frame sequences that have V and J called. A share of the clones is absent; for the studies checked, an unresolved V gene accounts for under half, and the remainder has no known explanation. The sample table lists 200,000 to 250,000 clones, 70% to 85% of them with a count of one. Jointly, the top ten make up 9.7% of the sample. Material for sequencing was peripheral blood. Source of these receptors: a man aged 45-60 years with active or convalescent COVID-19.

V gene TRBV10-3 combines with J gene TRBJ2-3; 7 bases are shared with TRBD2. The germline CDR1 and CDR2 sequences are ENHRY and SYGVKD. V dropped 4 bases and J dropped 4; count of bases not matched to a gene: 2. The length of the CDR3 is 13 residues. CDR3 residues: CAISVGGSDTQYF. The CDR3 DNA follows: TGTGCCATCAGTGTCGGGGGGTCAGATACGCAGTATTTT.

The rearrangement uses TRBV28 and TRBJ1-4; D is perhaps TRBD1 (6 bases). Trimming took off 5 bases at V and 4 bases at J, with 17 bases between the two ends. Germline V gene data show CDR1 as MDHEN and CDR2 as SYDVKM. CDR3 length: 16 residues. The CDR3 DNA is TGTGCCAGCAGTGATCCACCAGGGGTCGGTAATGAAAAACTGTTTTTT. This sequence encodes CASSDPPGVGNEKLFF.

This clone is a singleton in its sample. This sequence joins TRBV28 and TRBJ1-1; weak D call: TRBD1 (5 bases). CDR3 length: 16 amino acids. Trimming shortened V by 7 bases and J by 0 bases, and 18 bases separated the two germline ends. The germline V gene has CDR1 MDHEN and CDR2 SYDVKM. CDR3 coding DNA: TGTGCCAGCACCCTATTCGGGGGGACCTTGAACACTGAAGCTTTCTTT. Its translation is CASTLFGGTLNTEAFF.

This chain connects TRBV11-3 to TRBJ2-1, with 9 bases matching TRBD2. With 0 bases clipped from V and 0 bases from J, the junction kept 6 bases outside the gene matches. The CDR3 consists of 18 residues. Looked up from germline, CDR1 is SGHNT and CDR2 is YENEEA. The CDR3 loop reads CASSLDKSGRSSYNEQFF. CDR3 DNA: TGTGCCAGCAGCTTAGATAAGAGCGGGAGGTCCTCCTACAATGAGCAGTTCTTC.

The chain is built from TRBV20-1 and TRBJ2-3; 11 nucleotides line up with TRBD2. The CDR3 has 16 amino acids. Trimming took 3 bases from V and 4 from J; bases not matched to a gene: 9. Germline V lookup: CDR1 DFQATT, CDR2 SNEGSKA (reference sequence). The CDR3 loop is CSASSGGAYFPDTQYF. CDR3 nucleotide sequence: TGCAGTGCTAGTAGCGGGGGGGCCTATTTTCCAGATACGCAGTATTTT.

The chain joins TRBV3-1 (or the pseudogene TRBV3-2) to TRBJ2-1; possibly TRBD2 for D (5 bases). CDR3 length: 16 residues. The germline CDR1 and CDR2 sequences are LGHDT and YNNKEL (reference sequence). The V and J ends lost 1 base and 0 bases respectively, with 10 bases between them. CDR3 DNA sequence: TGTGCCAGCAGCCAAGTTTATGGGAGCTCCTACAATGAGCAGTTCTTC. It encodes CASSQVYGSSYNEQFF.

The chain combines TRBV2 with TRBJ2-3; 8 nucleotides match TRBD2. Germline V CDR1 and CDR2: SNHLY, FYNNEI. This CDR3 spans 15 amino acids. V lost 10 bases to trimming and J lost 3 bases; unmatched junction nucleotides: 12. The CDR3 protein is CAKTLYGGVTDTQYF. In nucleotides, the CDR3 is TGTGCCAAAACGCTCTACGGGGGGGTAACAGATACGCAGTATTTT.

This clone was seen a few times. This chain's CDR3 is CASSLVGGYETQYF. The DNA of the CDR3 is TGTGCCAGCAGCTTAGTCGGGGGGTACGAGACCCAGTACTTC. The chain employs TRBV7-8 and TRBJ2-5, with 7 positions matching TRBD2. The CDR3 contains 14 residues. In germline, CDR1 is SGHVS, CDR2 FQNEAQ. V dropped 1 base and J dropped 5; count of bases not matched to a gene: 4.

The chain uses TRBV19 and TRBJ2-1, with 9 bases that match TRBD1. From germline, CDR1 is LNHDA and CDR2 SQIVND (reference sequence). The CDR3 contains 16 residues. The V and J ends lost 5 bases and 5 bases, in that order; junction bases with no gene match: 10. The CDR3 spells CASSFQDRGANNEQFF. CDR3 bases: TGTGCCAGTAGTTTCCAGGACAGGGGCGCTAACAATGAGCAGTTCTTC. The full variable domain, with the rest looked up from reference TRBV19 and TRBJ2-1, is DGGITQSPKYLFRKEGQNVTLSCEQNLNHDAMYWYRQDPGQGLRLIYYSQIVNDFQKGDIAEGYSVSREKKESFPLTVTSAQKNPTAFYLCASSFQDRGANNEQFFGPGTRLTVL.

The V call is TRBV2, the J call TRBJ2-7; TRBD1 matches at 7 bases. CDR3 size: 11 residues. Germline CDR1 and CDR2: SNHLY and FYNNEI. V shed 10 bases and J 4 bases; nucleotides not matched to a gene: 4. CDR3 nucleotide sequence: TGTGCCACTACGACAGGGTACGAGCAGTACGTC. Translating it yields CATTTGYEQYV.

The rearrangement links TRBV2 to TRBJ1-2; D call uncertain. The CDR3 loop spans 12 amino acids. Germline CDR1 reads SNHLY; CDR2 reads FYNNEI. Trimming removed 7 bases from V and 1 base from J, with 7 bases in between. The CDR3 is CASTRLNYGYTF. DNA for the CDR3: TGTGCCAGCACCCGTCTTAACTATGGCTACACCTTC.

CDR3 amino acids: CASSPGTGFNSPLHF. CDR3 coding DNA: TGTGCCAGCAGCCCCGGGACAGGGTTTAATTCACCCCTCCACTTT. The V call is TRBV7-9, the J call TRBJ1-6, with TRBD1 matching 9 bases. J gave up 6 bases and V 5 bases, and 5 bases lay outside the gene matches. This CDR3 comprises 15 residues. Per the germline V gene, CDR1 is SEHNR and CDR2 is FQNEAQ (reference sequence).

The chain has TRBV5-1 and TRBJ2-7; 8 bases fit TRBD2. This CDR3 has 17 residues. Germline-derived CDR1 and CDR2 are SGHRS and YFSETQ. V dropped 2 bases and J dropped 0; count of bases not matched to a gene: 10. CDR3 bases: TGCGCCAGCAGCTTAGGCCTAGCGGGCAACCCCTCCTACGAGCAGTACTTC. Its translation: CASSLGLAGNPSYEQYF.

The chain couples TRBV28 to TRBJ1-4, with 10 bases aligning to TRBD1. V shed 7 bases and J 8 bases; nucleotides not matched to a gene: 10. Germline CDR1 and CDR2: MDHEN and SYDVKM. The CDR3 contains 15 residues. The CDR3, as DNA: TGTGCCAGCACCCCGGACAGGGGGATTTACGAAAAACTGTTTTTT. This encodes CASTPDRGIYEKLFF.

V usage is TRBV7-9 and J usage is TRBJ1-2, with D possibly matching TRBD1 (5 bases). The germline CDR1 and CDR2 sequences are SEHNR and FQNEAQ (reference sequence). This CDR3 is built from 13 residues. Between the trimmed V and J ends, which lost 4 bases and 7 bases, there was a span of 13 bases. The CDR3 sequence is CASSSGPLPGYTF. In nucleotides, the CDR3 is TGTGCCAGCAGCTCAGGGCCACTACCTGGCTACACCTTC.

In nucleotides, the CDR3 is TGTGTCAGAAGCTTAGCGACGAGCGGGACTTACAATGAGCAGTTCTTC. Translating it yields CVRSLATSGTYNEQFF. The V gene is TRBV7-5, the J gene TRBJ2-1; the table's D call of TRBD2 was not tested on the DNA. TRBV7-5 represents a pseudogene. This CDR3 is 16 amino acids long.

The gene calls are TRBV11-2 and TRBJ2-3, with TRBD1 identical over 7 bases. This CDR3 spans 12 amino acids. Per the germline V gene, CDR1 is SGHAT and CDR2 is FQNNGV. Trimming at V came to 5 bases and at J to 4 bases, leaving 0 bases not matched to a gene. The CDR3 region has the DNA TGTGCCAGCAGCACAGGGGCAGATACGCAGTATTTT. It translates to CASSTGADTQYF.

The CDR3: CASSQDPEGEKLFF. The CDR3 nucleotides read TGCGCCAGCAGCCAAGATCCCGAGGGCGAAAAACTGTTTTTT. V usage is TRBV5-1 and J usage is TRBJ1-4; D unclear. Trimming left V 4 bases short and J 8 bases short, with 15 bases between. The CDR3 sequence is 14 residues long. From germline, CDR1 is SGHRS and CDR2 YFSETQ. The full variable domain, its missing parts supplied by reference TRBV5-1 and TRBJ1-4, is KAGVTQTPRYLIKTRGQQVTLSCSPISGHRSVSWYQQTPGQGLQFLFEYFSETQRNKGNFPGRFSGRQFSNSRSEMNVSTLELGDSALYLCASSQDPEGEKLFFGSGTQLSVL.

V is TRBV5-1 and J is TRBJ2-3, with D perhaps TRBD2 (5 bases). The CDR3 runs 14 residues. V was shortened by 0 bases and J by 2 bases, with 7 bases between the two germline ends. Looked up from germline, CDR1 is SGHRS and CDR2 is YFSETQ. CDR3 coding DNA: TGCGCCAGCAGCTTGGGAGGGTACACAGATACGCAGTATTTT. This encodes CASSLGGYTDTQYF. Full variable domain (outside the CDR3, taken from reference TRBV5-1 and TRBJ2-3): KAGVTQTPRYLIKTRGQQVTLSCSPISGHRSVSWYQQTPGQGLQFLFEYFSETQRNKGNFPGRFSGRQFSNSRSEMNVSTLELGDSALYLCASSLGGYTDTQYFGPGTRLTVL.

The chain uses TRBV18 and TRBJ2-3; D is possibly TRBD1 (5 bases). With 3 bases removed from V and 0 bases from J, the gap between germline ends came to 16 bases. The CDR3 consists of 17 residues. Per germline, CDR1 KGHSH and CDR2 LQKENI. CDR3 in amino acids: CASSPTAFPSSTDTQYF. Here the CDR3 DNA reads TGTGCCAGCTCACCGACAGCGTTTCCCTCTAGCACAGATACGCAGTATTTT.

V is TRBV2 and J is TRBJ1-4; 9 bases line up with TRBD1. The V gene's germline CDR1 is SNHLY and CDR2 FYNNEI. The CDR3 extends over 14 amino acids. Germline trimming cut 7 bases from V and 6 bases from J; bases unmatched to any gene: 6. CDR3 bases: TGTGCCAGCACCCGACAGGGGGGGGATGAAAAACTGTTTTTT. It is translated as CASTRQGGDEKLFF.